Each of the 27 T cell receptor beta chains below was sequenced from the same sample in a study of blood T cell repertoires in COVID-19 (dated by TCRdb to about 2020). The library was generated by the immunoSEQ multiplex PCR assay. In its TCRdb copy, this immuneACCESS table keeps in-frame sequences only and misses some clones. Where compared with another copy, unresolved V genes explain less than half of these, and the others have no known cause. This sample has 100,000 or so clones in its table, and around 85% of those were observed once. Approximately 22% of the sample is in the top ten clones. Sequencing was carried out using peripheral blood. The source of these receptors is a man between 65 and 85 years old with active or convalescent COVID-19.

The chain links TRBV24-1 to TRBJ2-5, with D maybe TRBD2 (5 bases). V was shortened by 1 base and J by 1 base, with 9 bases between the two germline ends. The CDR3 runs 15 residues. Germline V gene sequence: CDR1 KGHDR, CDR2 SFDVKD. DNA of the CDR3: TGTGCCACCAGTGATTTTTTCCGGGGCCAAGAGACCCAGTACTTC. This sequence encodes CATSDFFRGQETQYF.

The rearrangement joins TRBV6-5 to TRBJ1-1; a weak D match, TRBD1 (6 bases). V was trimmed by 7 bases and J by 4 bases, leaving 13 bases between them. CDR3 size: 13 residues. Germline V lookup: CDR1 MNHEY, CDR2 SVGAGI. CDR3 sequence: CASNVQGSTEAFF. The CDR3, as DNA: TGTGCCAGCAATGTACAGGGATCCACTGAAGCTTTCTTT.

V is TRBV7-3 and J is TRBJ2-5; 8 bases are a match to TRBD1. The CDR3 totals 14 residues. Germline CDR1 reads SGHTA; CDR2 reads FQGTGA. With 5 bases clipped from V and 5 bases from J, the junction kept 7 bases outside the gene matches. The CDR3 DNA is TGTGCCAGCAGCCTCGGGACAGGCGGTGAGACCCAGTACTTC. Translating gives CASSLGTGGETQYF.

The V and J genes are TRBV7-2 and TRBJ1-3; no clear D. Germline values: CDR1 SGHTA, CDR2 FQGNSA. Trimming stripped 4 bases from V and 0 bases from J, with 10 bases between. CDR3 length: 15 amino acids. DNA of the CDR3: TGTGCCAGCAGCTCATTCACTAACTCTGGAAACACCATATATTTT. Translation gives CASSSFTNSGNTIYF.

The chain joins TRBV7-8 to TRBJ1-4; 7 nucleotides line up with TRBD1. The J segment lost 11 bases and the V segment lost 4 bases, leaving 16 bases of the junction unmatched. Germline assignment: CDR1 SGHVS and CDR2 FQNEAQ. The CDR3 totals 16 residues. CDR3 residues: CASSSTDQTGRRKLFF. The CDR3 nucleotides read TGTGCCAGCAGCTCCACCGACCAGACAGGGCGCAGGAAACTGTTTTTT.

The chain combines TRBV6-1 with TRBJ2-1; 7 bases line up with TRBD1. Trimming at V came to 3 bases and at J to 11 bases, leaving 10 bases not matched to a gene. CDR3 length equals 14 residues. Germline V gives CDR1 MNHNS, CDR2 SASEGT. The CDR3, as DNA: TGTGCCAGCAGTGACACCGGGACAGCCCTACAGCAGTTCTTC. Encoded protein: CASSDTGTALQQFF.

The rearrangement joins TRBV3-1 (or the pseudogene TRBV3-2) to TRBJ1-5; TRBD1 is a possible D gene (6 bases). The CDR3 length is 14 residues. Germline V gene sequence: CDR1 LGHDT, CDR2 YNNKEL (reference sequence). V dropped 3 bases and J dropped 6 bases, with 12 bases sitting between them. CDR3 coding DNA: TGTGCCAGCAGCCATGGTCAGGGGAGTCAGCCCCAGCATTTT. Encoded protein: CASSHGQGSQPQHF.

The chain links TRBV19 to TRBJ1-2; 10 positions match TRBD1. The CDR3 is 13 amino acids. With V trimmed by 6 bases and J by 6 bases, 4 bases remained unmatched. Germline V gene lookup returns CDR1 LNHDA and CDR2 SQIVND (reference sequence). CDR3 coding DNA: TGTGCCAGTAGCCTGACAGGGGGCAATGGCTACACCTTC. It codes for CASSLTGGNGYTF.

The chain carries TRBV12-3 or TRBV12-4 and TRBJ1-4; no clear D. V shed 6 bases and J shed 0 bases, with 5 bases lying between them. The CDR3 extends over 13 amino acids. The DNA for the CDR3 is TGTGCCAGCAGACGAGCAACTAATGAAAAACTGTTTTTT. Protein sequence: CASRRATNEKLFF.

This clone occurred a few times. The chain joins TRBV6-5 to TRBJ1-4; 10 bases agree with TRBD1. After removal of 0 bases from V and 7 bases from J, the junction contained 2 bases not matched to a gene. The CDR3 spans 15 residues. Germline-derived CDR1 and CDR2 are MNHEY and SVGAGI. The CDR3: CASSYSGTGAEKLFF. The CDR3 nucleotides read TGTGCCAGCAGTTACTCTGGGACAGGGGCTGAAAAACTGTTTTTT.

J is TRBJ2-7 and V is TRBV7-8, with a weak D call TRBD2 (5 bases). The V and J ends lost 1 base and 3 bases respectively, with 10 bases between them. The CDR3 length is 14 residues. Looked up from germline, CDR1 is SGHVS and CDR2 is FQNEAQ. The CDR3 DNA sequence: TGTGCCAGCAGCTTAGGTCCGGAGGACTACGAGCAGTACTTC. This encodes CASSLGPEDYEQYF. Supplemented by reference TRBV7-8 and TRBJ2-7, the full variable domain reads GAGVSQSPRYKVAKRGQDVALRCDPISGHVSLFWYQQALGQGPEFLTYFQNEAQLDKSGLPSDRFFAERPEGSVSTLKIQRTQQEDSAVYLCASSLGPEDYEQYFGPGTRLTVT.

This clone has a single count. The V call is TRBV30, the J call TRBJ1-1; 9 bases fit TRBD1. Per the germline V gene, CDR1 is GTSNPN and CDR2 is SVGIG (reference sequence). The CDR3 consists of 15 residues. Unmatched junction bases numbered 8, after V lost 4 bases and J lost 2 bases. This CDR3 is CAWTDRGRVNTEAFF. The CDR3 nucleotides read TGTGCCTGGACGGACAGGGGCCGCGTTAACACTGAAGCTTTCTTT.

V is TRBV7-9 and J is TRBJ2-3, with D possibly TRBD2 on 5 matching bases. The CDR3 covers 15 residues. Germline CDR1 SEHNR, CDR2 FQNEAQ (reference sequence). Trimming stripped 1 base from V and 2 bases from J, with 10 bases between. The CDR3 sequence: CASSLEAAVTDTQYF. In DNA, the CDR3 is TGTGCCAGCAGCTTAGAAGCGGCCGTCACAGATACGCAGTATTTT.

The rearrangement links TRBV11-2 to TRBJ2-1; 7 positions agree with TRBD2. CDR3 size: 15 residues. V shed 3 bases and J 6 bases; nucleotides not matched to a gene: 8. CDR1 and CDR2 (germline): SGHAT, FQNNGV. Here the CDR3 reads CASSFGLAEFNEQFF. As DNA, the CDR3 is TGTGCCAGCAGCTTCGGGCTAGCGGAGTTCAATGAGCAGTTCTTC.

The chain combines TRBV10-3 with TRBJ2-7; D may be TRBD1 (6 bases). V was pared by 4 bases and J by 2 bases, with 12 bases between. This CDR3 is 14 amino acids long. CDR1 is ENHRY, CDR2 SYGVKD, per germline. CDR3 in DNA: TGTGCCATCAGTGGATTGGACAGCACCTACGAGCAGTACTTC. It is translated as CAISGLDSTYEQYF.

The table lists this clone with a few counts. The chain is built from TRBV28 and TRBJ2-1; 9 nucleotides agree with TRBD1. Germline V gene lookup returns CDR1 MDHEN and CDR2 SYDVKM. The trim removed 10 bases at V and 5 bases at J, leaving 6 bases unmatched. The CDR3 covers 13 residues. The CDR3 DNA reads TGTGCCATCCGGGACAGGGTAAACAATGAGCAGTTCTTC. This encodes CAIRDRVNNEQFF.

The table lists this clone with a count of one. For the CDR3, the DNA is TGTGCCAGCAGTCTAACTAGCACCACAGATACGCAGTATTTT. This translates into CASSLTSTTDTQYF. The V gene is TRBV7-6, the J gene TRBJ2-3; perhaps TRBD2 as D (6 bases). Trimming cost V 6 bases and J 2 bases, with 12 bases left between them. The germline gives CDR1 SGHVS, CDR2 FNYEAQ. The CDR3 covers 14 residues.

The DNA of the CDR3 is TGTGCCACCAGCATCGGGGGGGCGGGAGTGGATGAGCAGTTCTTC. This encodes CATSIGGAGVDEQFF. The chain couples TRBV15 to TRBJ2-1, with TRBD2 identical over 8 bases. The trim removed 4 bases at V and 8 bases at J, leaving 10 bases unmatched. The CDR3 totals 15 residues. Germline-derived CDR1 and CDR2 are LNHNV and YYDKDF (reference sequence). The full variable domain, completed using reference TRBV15 and TRBJ2-1, is DAMVIQNPRYQVTQFGKPVTLSCSQTLNHNVMYWYQQKSSQAPKLLFHYYDKDFNNEADTPDNFQSRRPNTSFCFLDIRSPGLGDTAMYLCATSIGGAGVDEQFFGPGTRLTVL.

This clone showed up just a few times. The J gene is TRBJ1-3, the V gene TRBV11-2; a possible D gene is TRBD1 (5 bases). CDR3 length equals 16 residues. The ends were cut back, 1 base at V and 0 bases at J, with 10 bases in the middle. Germline V gives CDR1 SGHAT, CDR2 FQNNGV. This CDR3 is CASSLGPRASGNTIYF. CDR3 in DNA: TGTGCCAGCAGCTTAGGTCCCAGGGCCTCTGGAAACACCATATATTTT.

This chain uses TRBV3-1 (or the pseudogene TRBV3-2) with TRBJ2-7; perhaps TRBD1 as D (6 bases). Germline CDR1 is LGHDT and CDR2 is YNNKEL (reference sequence). V was shortened by 4 bases and J by 12 bases, with 19 bases between the two germline ends. This CDR3 contains 13 residues. This chain's CDR3 is CASSPNDRPPAYF. Written as DNA, the CDR3 is TGTGCCAGCAGCCCGAATGACAGGCCGCCAGCGTACTTC.

This clone was found a few times. This sequence joins TRBV9 and TRBJ2-7, with D perhaps matching TRBD1 (5 bases). Trimming shortened V by 3 bases and J by 7 bases, and 17 bases separated the two germline ends. The CDR3 has 14 amino acids. Germline V gene sequence: CDR1 SGDLS, CDR2 YYNGEE. The CDR3 sequence: CASSAGKGHGEQYF. In nucleotides, the CDR3 is TGTGCCAGCAGCGCCGGAAAAGGACACGGAGAGCAGTACTTC. Supplemented by reference TRBV9 and TRBJ2-7, the full variable domain reads DSGVTQTPKHLITATGQRVTLRCSPRSGDLSVYWYQQSLDQGLQFLIQYYNGEERAKGNILERFSAQQFPDLHSELNLSSLELGDSALYFCASSAGKGHGEQYFGPGTRLTVT.

The chain links TRBV10-2 to TRBJ2-5; maybe TRBD2 (5 bases). Germline V gene sequence: CDR1 WSHSY, CDR2 SAAADI. This CDR3 has 13 residues. Trimming took 6 bases from V and 0 from J, leaving 8 bases between them. The DNA for the CDR3 is TGCGCCAGCAGAGGACTGAACCAAGAGACCCAGTACTTC. Its translation: CASRGLNQETQYF.

The genes are TRBV18 and TRBJ2-7; possibly TRBD2 for D (6 bases). CDR3 size: 14 residues. The V gene's germline CDR1 is KGHSH and CDR2 LQKENI. Deletions cut 2 bases from V and 2 bases from J, with 10 bases between. The CDR3, as DNA: TGTGCCAGCTCACCAGGGGTAGCGGCCTACGAGCAGTACTTC. Its protein product is CASSPGVAAYEQYF.

The chain employs TRBV6-6 and TRBJ1-2, with D possibly TRBD1 on 6 matching bases. The germline V gene encodes CDR1 MNHNY and CDR2 SVGAGI (reference sequence). The V end lost 6 bases, the J end lost 5 bases, and 13 bases lay between the germline ends. The CDR3 contains 13 residues. DNA of the CDR3: TGTGCCAGCAGACCCGGACAGTTATATGGCTACACCTTC. It is translated as CASRPGQLYGYTF.

The CDR3 sequence: CASSPSPGGSSIDTQYF. Here the CDR3 DNA reads TGTGCCAGCAGCCCAAGTCCAGGGGGCAGTTCCATAGATACGCAGTATTTT. The chain is built from TRBV7-9 and TRBJ2-3; 8 bases line up with TRBD1. V was pared by 5 bases and J by 5 bases, with 15 bases of the junction left unmatched. This CDR3 is 17 amino acids long. The germline V gene has CDR1 SEHNR and CDR2 FQNEAQ (reference sequence).

The chain joins TRBV2 to TRBJ1-5, with D possibly TRBD1 on 6 matching bases. The germline CDR1 and CDR2 sequences are SNHLY and FYNNEI. The CDR3 runs to 14 residues. The germline V and J ends were trimmed by 2 bases and 15 bases, with 20 bases remaining between them. For the CDR3, the DNA is TGTGCCAGCAGTGAATCTGAGAACAGGGTGAGGGGGCATTTT. Amino acids: CASSESENRVRGHF.

The chain has TRBV5-1 and TRBJ2-7, with D perhaps TRBD2 (6 bases). CDR1 and CDR2 (germline): SGHRS, YFSETQ. The CDR3 is 14 amino acids. The V and J ends lost 0 bases and 5 bases respectively, with 12 bases between them. CDR3 loop: CASSLVGGKDEQYF. CDR3 bases: TGCGCCAGCAGCTTGGTTGGAGGGAAAGACGAGCAGTACTTC.